A single T cell receptor (beta chain) is shown here with its context. The method was immunoSEQ multiplex PCR; TCRdb's version includes in-frame clones alone and lacks a portion of them. The table includes about 360,000 clones, more than 75% detected once. These data originate in a study of blood T cell repertoires in COVID-19. At the level of the study: Donors in Cohort 3 who had recovered were those with two negative PCRs, healthcare professional clearance, or resolution of their symptoms.

Germline trimming cut 6 bases from V and 3 bases from J; bases unmatched to any gene: 5. The length of the CDR3 is 15 residues. Germline lookup yields CDR1 MGHDK and CDR2 SYGVNS. The source of this sequence is a man aged 35 to 55 in a cohort exposed to, infected with or recovered from COVID-19 (not recorded which). The sequencing input was PBMCs or T cells enriched from blood (not recorded which). The rearrangement uses TRBV25-1 and TRBJ1-6, with 7 bases aligning to TRBD1. This chain's CDR3 is CASRGGQFYNSPLHF. The CDR3 bases are TGTGCCAGCAGGGGGGGACAGTTCTATAATTCACCCCTCCACTTT.